This entry concerns a single T cell receptor (beta chain). What it binds is not known. Cord blood came from elective full-term cesareans at roughly 35-42 weeks without labor or membrane rupture. The sample is drawn from a study of naive CD8 T cells in extremely preterm neonates. Per the germline V gene, CDR1 is GTSNPN and CDR2 is SVGIG (reference sequence). This CDR3 has 11 residues. Trimming removed 2 bases from V and 8 bases from J, with 9 bases in between. Using immunoSEQ multiplex PCR, the repertoire was profiled, and TCRdb retains in-frame clones only, with some absent. The sample yields several thousand clones, 80% to 95% seen once. Study outcomes and limitations: Preterm CDR3s were shorter than older groups', with fewer N additions and less trimming.

Specimen: naive CD8+ T cells from cord blood. This TCR was sampled from a newborn in good health. The chain joins TRBV30 to TRBJ1-2, with no clear D. CDR3: CAWSRREGYTF. CDR3 coding DNA: TGTGCCTGGAGTCGTAGGGAGGGCTACACCTTC.